The text below deals with one T cell receptor (beta chain). The antigen remains undetermined. It was with a sample-barcoded 5' primer and a J-beta primer mix that a second PCR of roughly 7 to 12 cycles was run. TCRdb reanalysed the 5' RACE reads using MiXCR and keeps one entry per CDR3 protein. The sample has approximately 1.5 million distinct CDR3 sequences; roughly 30% are singletons. The data were taken from a study of blood T cells in healthy people across ages. Study background: When template switching was applied, about one barcoded beta molecule was captured per two T cells. General study results and limits: When one million T cells were used, diversity estimates were thought to be underestimates. Among long-lived donors, naive CD4+ cells were more numerous and diversity higher than in aged donors. Naive T cell percentage by flow cytometry tracked strongly with beta diversity.

The CDR3 runs 12 residues. Trimming left V 1 base short and J 8 bases short, with 11 bases between. Looked up from germline, CDR1 is DFQATT and CDR2 is SNEGSKA (reference sequence). The receptor's source is a woman between 25 and 40 years old in good health. The V and J genes are TRBV20-1 and TRBJ1-2, with D perhaps matching TRBD1 (6 bases). Sequenced: blood. This CDR3 is CSARGRGIGYTF. The CDR3 DNA follows: TGCAGTGCTAGAGGCAGGGGAATCGGCTACACCTTC.